The source of this T cell receptor (beta chain) is a study of memory CD4+ T cells and cytomegalovirus serostatus. Points from the study as a whole: Each of 55 to 80 CMV-associated TCRbeta sequences occurred in one to five individuals.

Produced via immunoSEQ multiplex PCR; TCRdb's table is partial and in-frame only. The sample comprises fewer than 50,000 clones, 79% of which are singletons, and 1% to 1.3% rests with the top ten. The sort gate was single viable CD3+CD4+CD8-CD45RO+ cells for memory CD4+ T cells. Comments on this clone: The antigen is unknown.

The CDR3 contains 13 residues. Trimming cost V 4 bases and J 3 bases, with 6 bases left between them. Germline-derived CDR1 and CDR2 are MGHDK and SYGVNS. This chain connects TRBV25-1 to TRBJ2-2; no clear D gene. The sample was memory CD4+ T cells from blood. This TCR came from an adult in good health and CMV-seronegative. The CDR3 loop is CASSGGYTGELFF. DNA for the CDR3: TGTGCCAGCAGTGGGGGATACACCGGGGAGCTGTTTTTT.